This T cell receptor (beta chain) appears in the sequencing data of a study of blood T cell repertoires in COVID-19. Per the germline V gene, CDR1 is SGHRS and CDR2 is YFSETQ. The CDR3 is 16 residues long. The V gene end was trimmed by 0 bases and the J gene end by 1 base; junction bases not matched to a gene: 4. Libraries were prepared by immunoSEQ multiplex PCR; TCRdb keeps only in-frame clonotypes and omits some of them. The sample has fewer than 200,000 clones; about 84% are singletons. V usage is TRBV5-1 and J usage is TRBJ1-2, with 9 nucleotides matching TRBD1. The sequencing input was PBMCs or T cells enriched from blood (not recorded which). This clonotype was obtained from a man aged 45 to 65 who had recovered from COVID-19. The CDR3 sequence is CASSLDGTGLNYGYTF. For the CDR3, the DNA is TGCGCCAGCAGCTTGGATGGGACAGGGCTTAACTATGGCTACACCTTC.